The clone carrying this TCR beta chain was counted between two and nine times. The antigen is unknown. This sample's treatment: 10-day PBMC culture with coronavirus spike peptide pools or control peptides (ViraFEST assay). The authors cultured around 1.9 million PBMCs per well with 10 IU/ml IL-2 and approximately 10 ug/ml peptide pools. The data belong to a study of vaccination and CD4 T cells after COVID-19. At the level of the study: Stimulation of cells relied on overlapping spike peptides derived from SARS-CoV-2, HCoV-NL63, HCoV-OC43 and HCoV-229E.

V was clipped by 1 base and J by 4 bases, with 13 bases between them. This CDR3 has 15 amino acids. Germline CDR1 is SGHVS and CDR2 is FQNEAQ. Cultured CD4+ T cell DNA underwent sequencing with the Oncomine TCR Beta short-read assay. MiXCR was run by TCRdb on the PCR reads, yielding one entry per CDR3 protein. The sample yields about 12,000 distinct CDR3 sequences, 36% seen once. Sequenced sample: cultured CD4+ T cells from blood. V is TRBV7-8 and J is TRBJ1-1; possibly TRBD1 for D (5 bases). This TCR derives from a human donor with COVID-19. This CDR3 reads CASSLVAGVSTEAFF. CDR3 nucleotide sequence: TGTGCCAGCAGCTTAGTCGCGGGGGTGAGCACTGAAGCTTTCTTT. Full variable domain (outside the CDR3, taken from reference TRBV7-8 and TRBJ1-1): GAGVSQSPRYKVAKRGQDVALRCDPISGHVSLFWYQQALGQGPEFLTYFQNEAQLDKSGLPSDRFFAERPEGSVSTLKIQRTQQEDSAVYLCASSLVAGVSTEAFFGQGTRLTVV.